A single sample is the source of the 9 T cell receptor beta chains below, sequenced in a study of T cell responses to AZD1222 COVID-19 vaccine. The method was immunoSEQ multiplex PCR; TCRdb's version includes in-frame clones alone and lacks a portion of them. The sample lists around 60,000 clones; 85% to 90% were seen once. The input for sequencing was peripheral blood, taken on day 0 of AZD1222 vaccination. The receptors were sampled from an adult in good health.

The rearrangement links TRBV18 to TRBJ2-5; D gene unclear. This CDR3 contains 13 residues. V shed 3 bases and J shed 5 bases, with 10 bases lying between them. CDR1 and CDR2 (germline): KGHSH, LQKENI. The CDR3 DNA follows: TGTGCCAGCTCACCTATAGGGTCGGAGACCCAGTACTTC. As protein: CASSPIGSETQYF.

The CDR3 DNA sequence: TGTGCCAGCAGCTCTTGGGAGGGCAGGGGGACTGAAGCTTTCTTT. Amino acid sequence: CASSSWEGRGTEAFF. The chain couples TRBV7-8 to TRBJ1-1; 7 bases match TRBD1. This CDR3 region has 15 residues. Germline V lookup: CDR1 SGHVS, CDR2 FQNEAQ. V lost 4 bases and J lost 5; bases outside the gene matches: 10.

The genes are TRBV9 and TRBJ2-7; D is tentatively TRBD1 or TRBD2 (6 bases each). Trimming removed 4 bases at V and 3 bases at J, with 14 bases between. The germline V gene encodes CDR1 SGDLS and CDR2 YYNGEE. This CDR3 is built from 14 residues. CDR3 protein: CASSPGGGLYEQYF. In DNA, the CDR3 is TGTGCCAGCAGCCCCGGAGGGGGGCTCTACGAGCAGTACTTC. Full variable domain (rest looked up from reference TRBV9 and TRBJ2-7): DSGVTQTPKHLITATGQRVTLRCSPRSGDLSVYWYQQSLDQGLQFLIQYYNGEERAKGNILERFSAQQFPDLHSELNLSSLELGDSALYFCASSPGGGLYEQYFGPGTRLTVT.

This clone appeared once. This chain uses TRBV15 with TRBJ2-7; no reliable D call. This CDR3 comprises 14 residues. CDR1 is LNHNV, CDR2 YYDKDF, per germline (reference sequence). Trimming pared 0 bases from V and 3 bases from J, leaving 9 bases between. The CDR3 reads CATSRDVASYEQYF. The CDR3, as DNA: TGTGCCACCAGCAGAGATGTGGCCAGCTACGAGCAGTACTTC. The variable domain in full, completed from reference TRBV15 and TRBJ2-7, reads DAMVIQNPRYQVTQFGKPVTLSCSQTLNHNVMYWYQQKSSQAPKLLFHYYDKDFNNEADTPDNFQSRRPNTSFCFLDIRSPGLGDTAMYLCATSRDVASYEQYFGPGTRLTVT.

This clone has just a few counts. The J gene is TRBJ2-3, the V gene TRBV5-1; D gene unclear. Trimming took off 0 bases at V and 0 bases at J, with 5 bases between the two ends. The CDR3 spans 14 residues. Looked up from germline, CDR1 is SGHRS and CDR2 is YFSETQ. CDR3 residues: CASSLAVSTDTQYF. CDR3 in DNA: TGCGCCAGCAGCTTGGCGGTCAGCACAGATACGCAGTATTTT.

V and J are TRBV5-1 and TRBJ2-7; no clear D gene. Germline assignment: CDR1 SGHRS and CDR2 YFSETQ. V lost 4 bases and J 2 bases, leaving 16 bases between the germline ends. This CDR3 is built from 15 residues. The CDR3 here is CASSPRWGTAYEQYF. The CDR3 DNA follows: TGCGCCAGCAGCCCTCGGTGGGGAACCGCCTACGAGCAGTACTTC.

V is TRBV6-5 and J is TRBJ2-1, with D possibly TRBD2 on 6 matching bases. Germline V lookup: CDR1 MNHEY, CDR2 SVGAGI. The CDR3 covers 13 residues. V dropped 2 bases and J dropped 9 bases, with 11 bases sitting between them. CDR3 DNA sequence: TGTGCCAGCAGTTACGGGGAAGCGGGTGAGCAGTTCTTC. This gives the protein CASSYGEAGEQFF.

Only one count was recorded for this clone. The chain joins TRBV6-5 to TRBJ2-7; 9 positions agree with TRBD1. The CDR3 runs to 13 residues. Germline V gene sequence: CDR1 MNHEY, CDR2 SVGAGI. Unmatched junction bases numbered 4, after V lost 6 bases and J lost 4 bases. CDR3 loop: CASSQDRGYEQYF. CDR3 coding DNA: TGTGCCAGCAGCCAGGACAGGGGATACGAGCAGTACTTC.

This chain links TRBV5-1 with TRBJ2-5; D is tentatively TRBD1 or TRBD2 (5 bases each). The germline gives CDR1 SGHRS, CDR2 YFSETQ. The V gene lost 7 bases and the J gene lost 0 bases, with 13 bases spanning the gap. The CDR3 spans 14 residues. The CDR3 protein is CASYAGADQETQYF. CDR3 bases: TGCGCCAGCTACGCCGGGGCAGACCAAGAGACCCAGTACTTC.